The source of this TCR beta chain is a study of T cells after yellow fever vaccination. Overall study context: CD3, CD45RA, CCR7 and CD95 were used to sort EM, EMRA, CM and Tscm memory subsets. Whole-study results and caveats: Almost all vaccine-responding clonotypes went undetected in sorted memory subsets on day 0. Clonotypes shared by both compartments, CD4 and CD8, made up a small share.

There are many counts of this clonotype. Making TCR cDNA involved 5'RACE template switching, which added UMIs and a universal primer site. MiXCR, applied by TCRdb to the 5' RACE reads, yields one record per CDR3 protein. In the table there are more than 15,000 distinct CDR3 sequences, under 5% of which are singletons. The germline CDR1 and CDR2 sequences are SGDLS and YYNGEE. This CDR3 has 16 residues. Trimming pared 2 bases from V and 2 bases from J, leaving 16 bases between. The chain uses TRBV9 and TRBJ2-5, with D maybe TRBD2 (6 bases). This sequence originates from a man younger than 40 who received the YFV17D yellow fever vaccine. The sequencing here drew on PBMCs, either bulk or a sorted T-cell subset (CD4+, CD8+, memory, or dextramer-sorted; not recorded which), taken 15 days after the yellow fever booster vaccination. CDR3 coding DNA: TGTGCCAGCAGCGTCAGCAGGACTACGGAACAAGAGACCCAGTACTTC. Protein sequence: CASSVSRTTEQETQYF.